Listed below are T cell receptor beta chains from one sample, sequenced in a study of T cell repertoires in cytomegalovirus infection. MiXCR was run by TCRdb on the reads, yielding one entry per CDR3 protein. The sample shows approximately 190,000 distinct CDR3 sequences, approximately 28% of them seen only once. The specimen was PBMCs. The receptors derive from a human donor in good health (CMV status not recorded). Some clones in this sample may be carry-over from other donors' samples. Each CDR3 is given with its conserved first and last residue. Each record gives: clone size, D gene, J gene, V gene, CDR3 protein, CDR3 DNA. A D gene is named only where the DNA matches it firmly. The listing skips clone size in some rows; elsewhere it reads once, few, many or a size class.

>-|-|TRBJ2-5|TRBV12-3/TRBV12-4
CASTTAGRGETQYF
TGTGCCAGCACCACGGCAGGGCGAGGGGAGACCCAGTACTTC
>-|-|TRBJ1-2|TRBV29-1
CSGLEDYGYTF
TGCAGCGGCCTTGAGGACTATGGCTACACCTTC
>-|TRBD1|TRBJ1-1|TRBV29-1
CSVGDRGHTEAFF
TGCAGCGTTGGAGACAGGGGTCACACTGAAGCTTTCTTT
>-|-|TRBJ2-7|TRBV4-1
CASSQGGTGHYEQYF
TGCGCCAGCAGCCAAGGGGGAACAGGGCACTACGAGCAGTACTTC
>many|-|TRBJ1-3|TRBV7-8
CASSFGDSSSGNTIYF
TGTGCCAGCAGCTTCGGGGACTCAAGCTCTGGAAACACCATATATTTT
>-|TRBD1|TRBJ1-2|TRBV2
CASSSGGRGRGYTF
TGTGCCAGCAGCTCTGGGGGCAGGGGGCGCGGCTACACCTTC
>few|TRBD1|TRBJ2-7|TRBV6-8
CASRLTGSAYEQYF
TGTGCCAGCAGACTGACAGGGAGTGCCTACGAGCAGTACTTC
>many|-|TRBJ1-1|TRBV7-2
CASSRMRAANTEAFF
TGTGCCAGCAGCCGAATGAGGGCCGCGAACACTGAAGCTTTCTTT
>-|-|TRBJ2-7|TRBV7-4
CASSYSGGGSYEQYF
TGTGCCAGCAGCTATAGCGGAGGGGGGTCCTACGAGCAGTACTTC
>few|-|TRBJ1-1|TRBV15
CATSRDKVSEAFF
TGTGCCACCAGCAGAGATAAGGTTTCGGAAGCTTTCTTT
>-|-|TRBJ2-2|TRBV12-3/TRBV12-4
CASSLVRNTGELFF
TGTGCCAGCAGTCTTGTTAGGAACACCGGGGAGCTGTTTTTT
>-|TRBD1|TRBJ1-1|TRBV7-3
CASSATGGITEAFF
TGTGCCAGCAGCGCAACAGGGGGAATCACTGAAGCTTTCTTT
>-|-|TRBJ1-2|TRBV4-3
CASSQEVSHVYGYTF
TGCGCCAGCAGCCAAGAGGTCAGCCACGTCTATGGCTACACCTTC
>-|-|TRBJ2-5|TRBV6-5
CASSSQTTLQETQYF
TGTGCCAGCAGTTCCCAGACAACCCTCCAAGAGACCCAGTACTTC
>-|-|TRBJ2-7|TRBV5-1
CASSIIDESFEQYF
TGCGCCAGCAGCATCATCGACGAGTCCTTCGAGCAGTACTTC
>-|-|TRBJ1-5|TRBV6-2/TRBV6-3
CASRLTRVTPSQHF
TGTGCCAGTCGTCTTACAAGGGTCACCCCTTCCCAGCATTTT
>-|-|TRBJ1-5|TRBV20-1
CSAGPNQYSNQPQHF
TGCAGTGCCGGACCGAATCAATATAGCAATCAGCCCCAGCATTTT
>few|TRBD1|TRBJ2-7|TRBV7-2
CASSFRPPGTGSYEQYF
TGTGCCAGCAGCTTCCGTCCCCCGGGGACAGGTTCTTACGAGCAGTACTTC
>-|TRBD1|TRBJ2-1|TRBV29-1
CSAPGQGTEQFF
TGCAGCGCACCGGGACAGGGAACTGAGCAGTTCTTC
>many|-|TRBJ2-1|TRBV7-2
CASSSQANSYNEQFF
TGTGCCAGCAGCTCACAGGCAAACTCCTACAATGAGCAGTTCTTC
>few|TRBD1|TRBJ2-5|TRBV5-1
CASSQDRGPQETQYF
TGCGCCAGCAGCCAGGACAGGGGGCCTCAAGAGACCCAGTACTTC
>many|-|TRBJ2-3|TRBV7-8
CASSSTEGTDTQYF
TGTGCCAGCAGCTCTACCGAGGGCACAGATACGCAGTATTTT
>-|TRBD1|TRBJ2-7|TRBV5-1
CASSQTGEEDEQYF
TGCGCCAGCAGCCAGACAGGGGAGGAGGACGAGCAGTACTTC
>-|-|TRBJ2-7|TRBV15
CATSRDRPTYEQYF
TGTGCCACCAGCAGAGATAGGCCCACCTACGAGCAGTACTTC
>once|TRBD1|TRBJ2-7|TRBV12-5
CASGLIEDRKISYEQYF
TGTGCTAGTGGTTTGATTGAGGACAGGAAAATCTCCTACGAGCAGTACTTC
>-|TRBD1|TRBJ1-5|TRBV7-2
CASSLGGWDRSQPQHF
TGTGCCAGCAGCTTAGGGGGTTGGGACAGGAGTCAGCCCCAGCATTTT
>-|TRBD1|TRBJ2-3|TRBV7-6
CASSSTTGDAGDTQYF
TGTGCCAGCAGCTCAACGACAGGGGACGCCGGAGATACGCAGTATTTT
>-|-|TRBJ2-7|TRBV7-9
CASSQTGRPPYEQYF
TGTGCCAGCAGCCAAACGGGCAGGCCCCCCTACGAGCAGTACTTC
>-|TRBD2|TRBJ2-7|TRBV6-2/TRBV6-3
CASSYSTSGGYEQYF
TGTGCCAGCAGTTACTCGACTAGCGGGGGGTACGAGCAGTACTTC
>few|TRBD1|TRBJ1-1|TRBV13
CASSRRDREGTEAFF
TGTGCCAGCAGCCGTAGGGACAGGGAAGGCACTGAAGCTTTCTTT
>many|TRBD1|TRBJ1-2|TRBV29-1
CSVGLTGGYGYTF
TGCAGCGTGGGACTGACAGGGGGCTATGGCTACACCTTC
>many|TRBD2|TRBJ2-2|TRBV7-2
CASSLISPSGGNTGELFF
TGTGCCAGCAGCTTAATCTCCCCTAGCGGGGGAAACACCGGGGAGCTGTTTTTT
>-|-|TRBJ1-1|TRBV6-1
CASSGMDPYYLNTEAFF
TGTGCCAGCAGTGGGATGGACCCTTACTACTTGAACACTGAAGCTTTCTTT
>few|-|TRBJ1-5|TRBV6-1
CASRDNQPQHF
TGTGCCAGCAGGGACAATCAGCCCCAGCATTTT
>-|-|TRBJ1-6|TRBV5-4
CASSLDQGSANNSPLHF
TGTGCCAGCAGCTTGGATCAGGGGTCGGCCAATAATTCACCCCTCCACTTT
>many|-|TRBJ1-2|TRBV7-9
CASSPGPSSRNYGYTF
TGTGCCAGCAGCCCGGGACCCTCAAGCAGAAACTATGGCTACACCTTC
>few|TRBD1|TRBJ1-2|TRBV6-6
CASSYSQTGNYGYTF
TGTGCCAGCAGTTACTCTCAGACAGGGAACTATGGCTACACCTTC
>-|TRBD1|TRBJ2-3|TRBV10-3
CAIRGQGREDTQYF
TGTGCCATCAGGGGACAGGGGCGAGAAGATACGCAGTATTTT
>-|-|TRBJ2-7|TRBV2
CASSFVRWEQYF
TGTGCCAGCAGTTTCGTTCGTTGGGAGCAGTACTTC
>few|-|TRBJ1-2|TRBV12-3/TRBV12-4
CASSIGARANYGYTF
TGTGCCAGCAGCATCGGAGCGAGAGCTAACTATGGCTACACCTTC
>many|TRBD2|TRBJ2-3|TRBV7-2
CASSPRTSADTQYF
TGTGCCAGCAGCCCACGGACTAGCGCAGATACGCAGTATTTT